Below are 20 T cell receptor beta chains sequenced from a single sample in a study of a mutant IDH1 vaccine in newly diagnosed glioma. No antigen has been identified for these receptors. Time point of the sample: week 35, safety follow-up. Doses comprised 300 ug of mutant IDH1 20-mer peptide each, plus topical imiquimod. Repertoires were generated with immunoSEQ multiplex PCR, while TCRdb's copy carries only in-frame clones and drops some. The sample carries around 70,000 clones, approximately 88% recorded once. Here the sequenced sample was PBMCs, taken from a glioma patient whose treatment included an IDH1 peptide vaccine. These receptors all come from a man younger than 30 with glioma.

This clone was seen more than once but under ten times. This sequence joins TRBV19 and TRBJ1-1; no definite D call. The V end was cut by 1 base, the J end by 1 base, with 7 bases between. This CDR3 has 14 amino acids. CDR1 LNHDA and CDR2 SQIVND come from the germline V gene (reference sequence). This CDR3 is CASSIGHPNTEAFF. CDR3 nucleotides: TGTGCCAGTAGTATAGGTCACCCGAACACTGAAGCTTTCTTT.

V gene TRBV6-1 combines with J gene TRBJ1-1; unclear D gene. V was shortened by 4 bases and J by 5 bases, with 20 bases between the two germline ends. CDR1 is MNHNS, CDR2 SASEGT, per germline. The CDR3 consists of 16 residues. This chain's CDR3 is CASSVELGSRKTEAFF. The CDR3 region has the DNA TGTGCCAGCAGTGTGGAATTGGGAAGCAGGAAGACTGAAGCTTTCTTT.

The chain joins TRBV7-2 to TRBJ2-7, with 10 bases identical to TRBD1. The length of the CDR3 is 16 residues. Germline CDR1 and CDR2: SGHTA and FQGNSA. With V trimmed by 1 base and J by 2 bases, 5 bases remained unmatched. CDR3 DNA: TGTGCCAGCAGCTTAGTAGGGACAGGGGTAACCTACGAGCAGTACTTC. Translating gives CASSLVGTGVTYEQYF.

This chain joins TRBV19 and TRBJ2-2; 7 bases agree with TRBD2. V trimming: 4 bases; J trimming: 6 bases; junction bases outside the gene matches: 5. Germline CDR1 is LNHDA and CDR2 is SQIVND (reference sequence). CDR3 size: 14 residues. The CDR3: CASSRAGFPGELFF. In DNA, the CDR3 is TGTGCCAGTAGTAGAGCGGGATTTCCCGGGGAGCTGTTTTTT.

The rearrangement links TRBV12-5 to TRBJ1-5; TRBD1 agrees at 12 bases. CDR3 length: 18 amino acids. Looked up from germline, CDR1 is LGHNT and CDR2 is FRNRAP. V trimming: 1 base; J trimming: 5 bases; junction bases outside the gene matches: 9. The CDR3 region is CASGLAWDRGRFYQPQHF. The DNA of the CDR3 is TGTGCTAGTGGTTTGGCTTGGGACAGGGGGCGATTTTATCAGCCCCAGCATTTT.

The chain links TRBV5-1 to TRBJ2-7; 8 positions match TRBD1. The CDR3 is 16 amino acids. V lost 0 bases and J lost 0; bases outside the gene matches: 5. Germline CDR1 is SGHRS and CDR2 is YFSETQ. The CDR3 here is CASSLGAGGASYEQYF. The CDR3, as DNA: TGCGCCAGCAGCTTGGGGGCAGGGGGCGCCTCCTACGAGCAGTACTTC.

In nucleotides, the CDR3 is TGTGCCAGCAGCCTGGGGACAGGGAGCTACGAGCAGTACTTC. Translation: CASSLGTGSYEQYF. The rearrangement links TRBV9 to TRBJ2-7; 9 nucleotides match TRBD1. CDR1 and CDR2 from the germline V gene are SGDLS and YYNGEE. With V trimmed by 4 bases and J by 3 bases, 5 bases remained unmatched. The CDR3 contains 14 residues.

V gene TRBV4-3 combines with J gene TRBJ2-5; no clear D. The CDR3 contains 15 residues. V gave up 4 bases and J gave up 1 base, with 13 bases separating them. Germline CDR1 LGHNA, CDR2 YSLEER. The DNA of the CDR3 is TGCGCCAGCAGCCGAGAGCCCAGCCTCCAAGAGACCCAGTACTTC. Translated: CASSREPSLQETQYF.

The chain links TRBV4-3 to TRBJ2-7; TRBD1 agrees at 12 bases. The CDR3 length is 16 residues. Germline V CDR1 and CDR2: LGHNA, YSLEER. Trimming took 1 base from V and 6 from J; bases not matched to a gene: 7. In DNA, the CDR3 is TGCGCCAGCAGCCAAGGAGTTGGGACAGGGGGCGTCGAGCAGTACTTC. This gives the protein CASSQGVGTGGVEQYF.

The chain employs TRBV28 and TRBJ1-2; tentative D call: TRBD1 (6 bases). The CDR3 sequence is 13 residues long. Trimming stripped 7 bases from V and 8 bases from J, with 17 bases between. Germline values: CDR1 MDHEN, CDR2 SYDVKM. CDR3 in amino acids: CASTPGGTLGYTF. The CDR3 nucleotides are TGTGCCAGCACCCCAGGCGGGACACTGGGCTACACCTTC.

The chain couples TRBV5-1 to TRBJ2-3; 15 nucleotides align to TRBD2. The germline V gene encodes CDR1 SGHRS and CDR2 YFSETQ. Germline trimming cut 2 bases from V and 3 bases from J; bases unmatched to any gene: 7. This CDR3 has 18 residues. CDR3 in amino acids: CASSFGLAGGPKTDTQYF. The CDR3 region has the DNA TGCGCCAGCAGCTTCGGACTAGCGGGAGGGCCAAAAACAGATACGCAGTATTTT.

J is TRBJ2-5 and V is TRBV13; D might be TRBD2 (7 bases). The V gene's germline CDR1 is PRHDT and CDR2 FYEKMQ (reference sequence). The CDR3 runs 15 residues. Deletions cut 0 bases from V and 5 bases from J, with 13 bases between. CDR3: CASSLGGGREETQYF. In DNA, the CDR3 is TGTGCCAGCAGCTTAGGAGGGGGGCGGGAGGAGACCCAGTACTTC.

In this sample, this clone turned up once. The chain couples TRBV2 to TRBJ1-5; 9 positions agree with TRBD1. The CDR3 spans 14 residues. Germline loops: CDR1 SNHLY, CDR2 FYNNEI. The junction had 9 bases not matched to a gene; V was cut back by 9 bases and J by 6 bases. For the CDR3, the DNA is TGTGCCAGTTCCTGGGACAGGGACACTCAGCCCCAGCATTTT. Amino acid sequence: CASSWDRDTQPQHF. The whole variable domain, filled in from reference TRBV2 and TRBJ1-5, reads EPEVTQTPSHQVTQMGQEVILRCVPISNHLYFYWYRQILGQKVEFLVSFYNNEISEKSEIFDDQFSVERPDGSNFTLKIRSTKLEDSAMYFCASSWDRDTQPQHFGDGTRLSIL.

The V and J genes are TRBV7-9 and TRBJ2-3; D unresolved. The CDR3 sequence is 16 residues long. V gave up 5 bases and J gave up 0 bases, with 15 bases separating them. The V gene's germline CDR1 is SEHNR and CDR2 FQNEAQ (reference sequence). The CDR3 is CASSPTPVTSTDTQYF. The CDR3 DNA reads TGTGCCAGCAGCCCAACCCCGGTTACTAGCACAGATACGCAGTATTTT.

The rearrangement uses TRBV27 and TRBJ2-1; 11 bases map to TRBD2. V lost 4 bases to trimming and J lost 9 bases; unmatched junction nucleotides: 11. The CDR3 is 16 residues long. In germline, CDR1 is MNHEY, CDR2 SMNVEV (reference sequence). CDR3 protein: CASSSPTSGSRGEQFF. The CDR3 nucleotides are TGTGCCAGCAGTTCCCCCACTAGCGGGAGTAGGGGTGAGCAGTTCTTC.

The chain links TRBV21-1 to TRBJ2-3. TRBV21-1 is a pseudogene segment. The CDR3 runs 17 residues. The CDR3 nucleotides read TGTGCCAGCAGGAGGGGTTTTCGCGGCCCAAGCACAGATACGCAGTATTTT. Its protein is CASRRGFRGPSTDTQYF.

This clone was found a few times. The chain employs TRBV30 and TRBJ1-1; D is unclear. Trimming took off 1 base at V and 1 base at J, with 7 bases between the two ends. Germline CDR1 GTSNPN, CDR2 SVGIG (reference sequence). This CDR3 is built from 13 residues. CDR3 residues: CAWSAQWNTEAFF. In DNA form, the CDR3 reads TGTGCCTGGAGTGCACAGTGGAACACTGAAGCTTTCTTT.

V usage is TRBV20-1 and J usage is TRBJ1-2; no reliable D call. V lost 6 bases, J lost 5 bases, and 10 bases lay in between. The CDR3 spans 11 residues. In germline, CDR1 is DFQATT, CDR2 SNEGSKA (reference sequence). The CDR3 reads CSATPAYGYTF. The CDR3 bases are TGCAGTGCCACACCCGCGTATGGCTACACCTTC.

This rearrangement joins TRBV7-9 to TRBJ1-1, with D possibly TRBD1 on 5 matching bases. Per the germline V gene, CDR1 is SEHNR and CDR2 is FQNEAQ (reference sequence). The CDR3 length is 15 residues. The V end lost 2 bases, the J end lost 0 bases, and 10 bases lay between the germline ends. CDR3 loop: CASSLSTVMNTEAFF. Here the CDR3 DNA reads TGTGCCAGCAGCTTATCGACAGTCATGAACACTGAAGCTTTCTTT. Full variable domain (outside the CDR3, taken from reference TRBV7-9 and TRBJ1-1): DTGVSQNPRHKITKRGQNVTFRCDPISEHNRLYWYRQTLGQGPEFLTYFQNEAQLEKSRLLSDRFSAERPKGSFSTLEIQRTEQGDSAMYLCASSLSTVMNTEAFFGQGTRLTVV.

The chain joins TRBV27 to TRBJ2-1; weak D call: TRBD1 (7 bases). This CDR3 has 16 amino acids. The germline gives CDR1 MNHEY, CDR2 SMNVEV (reference sequence). V was clipped by 5 bases and J by 3 bases, with 17 bases between them. The chain's CDR3 is CASSPGGGPIYNEQFF. In DNA, the CDR3 is TGTGCCAGCAGTCCAGGAGGGGGCCCAATCTACAATGAGCAGTTCTTC.